This T cell receptor (beta chain) was sequenced during a study of cytomegalovirus exposure and HLA in healthy donors. V dropped 1 base and J dropped 0 bases, with 9 bases sitting between them. CDR1 is LGHNA, CDR2 YSLEER, per germline. This CDR3 region has 15 residues. Primers for the PCR totalled 60 Vbeta and 13 Jbeta. Methods used by the authors: An analysis performed later counted 74 million or so unique TCR beta chains (roughly 11 million of them shared). Generated by immunoSEQ multiplex PCR, the TCRdb table keeps only in-frame clones and is missing some. V and J calls and clone size are given by that table; D and trimming were obtained from the DNA. The sample includes tens of thousands of clones, just under 75% of them seen just once.

The receptor was isolated from a man aged 30 to 39 in good health and CMV-seropositive. The genes are TRBV4-3 and TRBJ1-2; D is perhaps TRBD1 (5 bases). Sequenced sample: PBMCs. The CDR3: CASSQALTANYGYTF. The CDR3 coding sequence is TGCGCCAGCAGCCAAGCCTTGACAGCTAACTATGGCTACACCTTC.